The present T cell receptor (beta chain) was sequenced within a study of T cell responses to AZD1222 COVID-19 vaccine. As regards this clone: Its antigen is undetermined.

The V end lost 5 bases, the J end lost 4 bases, and 17 bases lay between the germline ends. Germline assignment: CDR1 WNHNN and CDR2 SYGVQD (reference sequence). The CDR3 consists of 15 residues. Second doses were pooled across both intervals (about 4 or about 12 weeks). Overall study results and limits: Unmutated variant regions reportedly attract nearly half of all spike-specific TCRs. The donors showed a predominance of white British ancestry and of females, with possible underestimation of clonal diversity. Repertoires were sampled only after the peak T cell response.

TCRdb's table, derived via immunoSEQ multiplex PCR, lists solely in-frame clones and lacks some. The sample contains more than 90,000 clones, around nine tenths of which appear only once. The receptor was isolated from an adult who received the AZD1222 COVID-19 vaccine. This sample comprised peripheral blood, obtained 28 days after the second AZD1222 dose. The chain employs TRBV10-1 and TRBJ1-2; tentatively, D is TRBD1 (6 bases). CDR3 DNA sequence: TGCGCCAGCAGTCCCACAGGGACCCGTCTCTATGGCTACACCTTC. Amino acid sequence: CASSPTGTRLYGYTF.